This is a list of T cell receptor beta chains from one sample in a study of blood T cells in healthy people across ages. TCRdb re-called the 5' RACE reads with MiXCR, one entry per CDR3 protein. The repertoire has around 1,800,000 distinct CDR3 sequences, 30% to 40% of them found once; the top ten carry 23%. The sequenced sample was blood. Receptors were obtained from a human donor in good health. Both conserved end residues are part of each CDR3. The order of the fields is J gene, D gene, V gene, CDR3 protein. The D gene is left open where the match is weak.

J gene: TRBJ2-5
D gene: -
V gene: TRBV29-1
CDR3 protein: CSVEKGQSPSAQYF

J gene: TRBJ1-4
D gene: -
V gene: TRBV27
CDR3 protein: CASSKPGPLERLFF

J gene: TRBJ2-3
D gene: -
V gene: TRBV4-2
CDR3 protein: CASSQDGEGESADTQYF

J gene: TRBJ1-2
D gene: -
V gene: TRBV5-1
CDR3 protein: CASSKTLTSNYGYTF

J gene: TRBJ2-4
D gene: -
V gene: TRBV12-5
CDR3 protein: CASGHRPILAKNIQYF

J gene: TRBJ1-1
D gene: -
V gene: TRBV7-9
CDR3 protein: CASSFHEEAFF

J gene: TRBJ2-1
D gene: -
V gene: TRBV24-1
CDR3 protein: CATSVERGVTYNEQFF

J gene: TRBJ1-2
D gene: -
V gene: TRBV20-1
CDR3 protein: CSVPRGSGRGYTF

J gene: TRBJ1-5
D gene: TRBD1
V gene: TRBV12-3/TRBV12-4
CDR3 protein: CASSVTGYNQPQHF

J gene: TRBJ2-5
D gene: -
V gene: TRBV20-1
CDR3 protein: CSANIPTRILQETQYF

J gene: TRBJ2-1
D gene: -
V gene: TRBV5-1
CDR3 protein: CASSLGRAAEQFF

J gene: TRBJ2-1
D gene: -
V gene: TRBV5-1
CDR3 protein: CASSSTQGRNEQFF

J gene: TRBJ2-2
D gene: TRBD2
V gene: TRBV18
CDR3 protein: CASSPGLVGTGELFF

J gene: TRBJ2-7
D gene: -
V gene: TRBV6-2/TRBV6-3
CDR3 protein: CASSLQTGEQYF

J gene: TRBJ1-2
D gene: TRBD1
V gene: TRBV5-1
CDR3 protein: CASSLALGRQGDGYTF

J gene: TRBJ1-1
D gene: TRBD1
V gene: TRBV12-5
CDR3 protein: CASGFGQGNTEAFF

J gene: TRBJ2-1
D gene: -
V gene: TRBV14
CDR3 protein: CASSPRGGGYEQFF

J gene: TRBJ2-4
D gene: -
V gene: TRBV5-5
CDR3 protein: CASSAGSTGVLAKNIQYF

J gene: TRBJ1-2
D gene: -
V gene: TRBV2
CDR3 protein: CASSAGRNGYTF

J gene: TRBJ2-1
D gene: -
V gene: TRBV11-3
CDR3 protein: CASSLAGVVTYNEQFF

J gene: TRBJ1-1
D gene: -
V gene: TRBV5-5
CDR3 protein: CASSQTLTEAFF

J gene: TRBJ2-5
D gene: -
V gene: TRBV7-2
CDR3 protein: CASSTGLGGETQYF

J gene: TRBJ2-1
D gene: -
V gene: TRBV7-2
CDR3 protein: CASSFSSVYEQFF

J gene: TRBJ2-1
D gene: TRBD2
V gene: TRBV24-1
CDR3 protein: CATSDLRGGGADNEQFF

J gene: TRBJ2-7
D gene: -
V gene: TRBV7-9
CDR3 protein: CASSLGGRFDYEQYF

J gene: TRBJ2-1
D gene: TRBD1
V gene: TRBV20-1
CDR3 protein: CSATGQGTYNEQFF

J gene: TRBJ2-6
D gene: -
V gene: TRBV9
CDR3 protein: CASSVAAAGPGANVLTF

J gene: TRBJ2-7
D gene: -
V gene: TRBV7-3
CDR3 protein: CASSGRGQKYEQYF

J gene: TRBJ2-1
D gene: TRBD2
V gene: TRBV9
CDR3 protein: CASSVAGTSGGNEQFF

J gene: TRBJ2-5
D gene: TRBD1
V gene: TRBV6-5
CDR3 protein: CASRTTGGQETQYF

J gene: TRBJ2-3
D gene: TRBD2
V gene: TRBV7-2
CDR3 protein: CASRNLAGGQGGTDTQYF

J gene: TRBJ2-1
D gene: TRBD2
V gene: TRBV7-9
CDR3 protein: CASSPRGGGNEQFF

J gene: TRBJ2-3
D gene: -
V gene: TRBV7-2
CDR3 protein: CASTYLGAQYF